These T cell receptor beta chains were read from a single sample in a study of shared clonotypes between healthy human individuals. Measured with immunoSEQ multiplex PCR; TCRdb has only the in-frame clones, and not every one. The profile shows more than 400,000 clones, around 73% of them singletons. What was sequenced was PBMCs. Receptors originate from a woman in her thirties or forties in good health. Some clones in this sample may be carry-over from other donors' samples. Both conserved end residues are part of each CDR3. D genes are given only for firm matches. Clone size, where shown, is once, few, many, or a class for clones that have expanded.

13 TRBJ2-7 . TRBV6-6 few TGTGCCAGCAGTGACAGAGCTACCTACGAGCAGTACTTC CASSDRATYEQYF
20 TRBJ2-7 . TRBV6-4 . TGTGCCAGCAGTGCAAAACCGGGACAGCGACGGGGGGACTGGGTTTACGAGCAGTACTTC CASSAKPGQRRGDWVYEQYF
15 TRBJ2-1 TRBD2 TRBV28 . TGTGCCAGCAGTTTTAGGCGGGAGCCCTACAATGAGCAGTTCTTC CASSFRREPYNEQFF
18 TRBJ2-5 TRBD1 TRBV28 few TGTGCCAGCAGTTTACCCGCCGGGACAGGGGTAGGGCAAGAGACCCAGTACTTC CASSLPAGTGVGQETQYF
15 TRBJ2-6 . TRBV19 . TGTGCCAGTAGTATTCCGGGAGCTGGGGCCAACGTCCTGACTTTC CASSIPGAGANVLTF
14 TRBJ1-3 . TRBV7-3 once TGTGCCAGCAGCCCGGGGGGGTCCGGAAACACCATATATTTT CASSPGGSGNTIYF
14 TRBJ2-7 . TRBV28 . TGTGCCAGCAGTTTGGGAGGTGCCCCCGACGAGCAGTACTTC CASSLGGAPDEQYF
13 TRBJ1-1 . TRBV19 . TGTGCCAGTAGTCACACTTTGGAGACTGAAGCTTTCTTT CASSHTLETEAFF
15 TRBJ1-5 . TRBV27 once TGTGCCAGCAGTTCCTACGACAGACGCAATCAGCCCCAGCATTTT CASSSYDRRNQPQHF
15 TRBJ2-1 . TRBV19 . TGTGCCAGTAGCCCCTCTGGGGGGCTCGGCAATGAGCAGTTCTTC CASSPSGGLGNEQFF
16 TRBJ2-1 TRBD2 TRBV7-3 . TGTGCCAGCAGCCATGGGGGGACTAGCGGGAAAAATGAGCAGTTCTTC CASSHGGTSGKNEQFF
14 TRBJ2-7 . TRBV7-2 . TGTGCCAGCAGCTTAGCGGTTAGCTCCTACGAGCAGTACTTC CASSLAVSSYEQYF
14 TRBJ1-1 . TRBV5-4 . TGTGCCAGCAGCTTGGTTGGGCCCGAGGGGGAAGCTTTCTTT CASSLVGPEGEAFF
15 TRBJ2-1 . TRBV5-4 few TGTGCCAGCAGCTTGATCAGCGGTCAGTCTAATGAGCAGTTCTTC CASSLISGQSNEQFF
15 TRBJ2-3 . TRBV18 . TGTGCCAGCTCACCATCCGCTACTAGCACAGATACGCAGTATTTT CASSPSATSTDTQYF
15 TRBJ1-2 . TRBV18 few TGTGCCAGCTCACCGTCCCGGGAATGGGGGTATGGCTACACCTTC CASSPSREWGYGYTF
15 TRBJ1-1 . TRBV29-1 . TGCAGCGCGGCCCGGACAGAGGAGTGGATTGGTGAAGCTTTCTTT CSAARTEEWIGEAFF
12 TRBJ2-3 . TRBV7-2 . TGTGCCAGCAGTTTCCCGAGGGATACGCAGTATTTT CASSFPRDTQYF
15 TRBJ2-1 TRBD2 TRBV18 . TGTGCCAGCTCACCTTGGACTAGCGGATACAATGAGCAGTTCTTC CASSPWTSGYNEQFF